This T cell receptor (beta chain) was identified during a study of blood T cell repertoires in COVID-19. In the authors' methods: Counts of nucleated cells, estimated from reference gene primer amplification, were obtained. Assay: immunoSEQ multiplex PCR; the TCRdb copy retains only in-frame clones and omits some. V and J calls and clone size are given by that table; D and trimming were obtained from the DNA. The sample records about 100,000 clones, about 85% being singletons. This CDR3 has 13 amino acids. The V end was cut by 3 bases, the J end by 4 bases, with 10 bases between. Germline CDR1 and CDR2: SEHNR and FQNEAQ (reference sequence).

This sequence was found in a human donor in a cohort sampled during active COVID-19. The chain recombines TRBV7-9 with TRBJ2-7; D is unresolved. Material: peripheral blood. CDR3 residues: CASSFWVGYEQYF. The DNA for the CDR3 is TGTGCCAGCAGCTTCTGGGTCGGGTACGAGCAGTACTTC.